This passage covers 13 T cell receptor beta chains from one sample sequenced in a study of cytomegalovirus exposure and HLA in healthy donors. With 60 Vbeta and 13 Jbeta primers, the PCR was carried out. TCRdb's table, derived via immunoSEQ multiplex PCR, lists solely in-frame clones and lacks some. The sample holds 100,000 to 150,000 clones, roughly 76% seen once. Sequences were obtained from PBMCs. These receptors were collected from a woman aged 45-65 years in good health and CMV-seronegative.

This clone came up a few times. The CDR3 reads CASSYGQGWGNEQFF. The CDR3 region has the DNA TGTGCCAGCAGCTACGGACAGGGGTGGGGTAATGAGCAGTTCTTC. The chain is built from TRBV11-2 and TRBJ2-1; 9 nucleotides line up with TRBD1. The ends lost 4 bases at V and 7 bases at J; junction bases unmatched: 8. CDR1 and CDR2 (germline): SGHAT, FQNNGV. CDR3 length: 15 residues.

The V and J genes are TRBV7-2 and TRBJ2-5; D is unclear. Trimming pared 1 base from V and 5 bases from J, leaving 8 bases between. There are 13 residues in the CDR3. Per the germline V gene, CDR1 is SGHTA and CDR2 is FQGNSA. The CDR3 nucleotides read TGTGCCAGCAGCTTAGGAGGTTGGGAGACCCAGTACTTC. Protein: CASSLGGWETQYF.

This rearrangement joins TRBV9 to TRBJ2-7, with a tentative D call TRBD1 (5 bases). V was shortened by 0 bases and J by 0 bases, with 7 bases between the two germline ends. The CDR3 extends over 14 amino acids. The germline V gene has CDR1 SGDLS and CDR2 YYNGEE. The CDR3 DNA follows: TGTGCCAGCAGCGTAGGGACAATCTCCTACGAGCAGTACTTC. Residues: CASSVGTISYEQYF.

The chain uses TRBV7-9 and TRBJ2-7; D is unclear. This CDR3 region has 12 residues. Germline assignment: CDR1 SEHNR and CDR2 FQNEAQ (reference sequence). Between the trimmed V and J ends, which lost 1 base and 3 bases, there was a span of 4 bases. The CDR3 region is CASSLGVYEQYF. For the CDR3, the DNA is TGTGCCAGCAGCTTAGGAGTCTACGAGCAGTACTTC.

The chain joins TRBV19 to TRBJ1-1; D is perhaps TRBD1 (6 bases). CDR3 size: 13 residues. CDR1 is LNHDA and CDR2 is SQIVND in the germline V gene (reference sequence). Trimming pared 3 bases from V and 7 bases from J, leaving 12 bases between. For the CDR3, the DNA is TGTGCCAGTAGTATTCCAGGACAGCTTGAAGCTTTCTTT. This encodes CASSIPGQLEAFF.

The CDR3 here is CASSERTSSYEQYF. CDR3 DNA sequence: TGTGCCAGCAGCGAACGGACTAGCTCCTACGAGCAGTACTTC. The chain is built from TRBV9 and TRBJ2-7; 7 bases agree with TRBD2. The V gene's germline CDR1 is SGDLS and CDR2 YYNGEE. Trimming removed 3 bases from V and 0 bases from J; junction bases left unmatched: 3. The length of the CDR3 is 14 residues.

V gene TRBV19 combines with J gene TRBJ2-1; 12 nucleotides match TRBD2. Germline V gene lookup returns CDR1 LNHDA and CDR2 SQIVND (reference sequence). The CDR3 covers 18 residues. The V and J ends lost 9 bases and 7 bases, in that order; junction bases with no gene match: 19. The CDR3 is CASETGNLLAGGPNEQFF. Here the CDR3 DNA reads TGTGCCAGCGAGACAGGAAACCTCCTAGCGGGAGGGCCAAATGAGCAGTTCTTC. Supplemented by reference TRBV19 and TRBJ2-1, the full variable domain reads DGGITQSPKYLFRKEGQNVTLSCEQNLNHDAMYWYRQDPGQGLRLIYYSQIVNDFQKGDIAEGYSVSREKKESFPLTVTSAQKNPTAFYLCASETGNLLAGGPNEQFFGPGTRLTVL.

The chain combines TRBV10-3 with TRBJ2-7; 7 bases line up with TRBD2. The CDR3 spans 16 residues. Trimming took 3 bases from V and 2 from J; bases not matched to a gene: 10. Germline loops: CDR1 ENHRY, CDR2 SYGVKD. The CDR3 loop is CAISENVGGAAYEQYF. The CDR3 coding sequence is TGTGCCATCAGTGAAAATGTGGGAGGGGCTGCCTACGAGCAGTACTTC.

The CDR3 bases are TGTGCCAGCAGCTTAGGGCGGGAGGTGAGCAATGAGCAGTTCTTC. It yields the protein CASSLGREVSNEQFF. The chain uses TRBV7-9 and TRBJ2-1; 8 bases are a match to TRBD2. The germline gives CDR1 SEHNR, CDR2 FQNEAQ (reference sequence). The CDR3 has 15 residues. J lost 6 bases, V lost 1 base, and 5 bases had no gene match.

This clone was detected once. The chain uses TRBV13 and TRBJ1-6; the match to TRBD1 covers 7 bases. This CDR3 comprises 16 residues. Germline V gene data show CDR1 as PRHDT and CDR2 as FYEKMQ (reference sequence). The trim removed 0 bases at V and 5 bases at J, leaving 4 bases unmatched. CDR3 DNA: TGTGCCAGCAGCTTAGGCCAGGGGGTAAATAATTCACCCCTCCACTTT. Translating gives CASSLGQGVNNSPLHF.

This chain joins TRBV20-1 and TRBJ2-1, with D possibly matching TRBD1 (5 bases). Per germline, CDR1 DFQATT and CDR2 SNEGSKA (reference sequence). The V end lost 6 bases, the J end lost 7 bases, and 10 bases lay between the germline ends. The length of the CDR3 is 11 residues. The CDR3 coding sequence is TGCAGTGCAGGGGTAACAAATGAGCAGTTCTTC. As protein: CSAGVTNEQFF.

V is TRBV11-1 and J is TRBJ2-5, with 11 bases aligning to TRBD2. There are 19 residues in the CDR3. Trimming took 7 bases from V and 0 from J; bases not matched to a gene: 16. Per germline, CDR1 SGHAT and CDR2 FQDESV (reference sequence). CDR3 coding DNA: TGTGCCAGCACCCAACTAGCGGGAGCGTTTGGAGGGTACCAAGAGACCCAGTACTTC. This translates into CASTQLAGAFGGYQETQYF.

This sequence joins TRBV7-9 and TRBJ1-1; D is undetermined. Trimming left V 3 bases short and J 1 base short, with 9 bases between. This CDR3 has 14 amino acids. The germline CDR1 and CDR2 sequences are SEHNR and FQNEAQ (reference sequence). The CDR3 here is CASSFQSSNTEAFF. CDR3 nucleotide sequence: TGTGCCAGCAGCTTTCAATCATCGAACACTGAAGCTTTCTTT.